The 30 T cell receptor beta chains in this list originate from one sample, sequenced in a study of tissue T cells after allogeneic stem cell transplantation. The assay was immunoSEQ multiplex PCR, and TCRdb's table has in-frame clones only and misses some. This table has nearly 600 clones, roughly 70% appearing once. This material consisted of stomach tissue, taken at autopsy. These TCRs come from a female patient between 40 and 69 years old with steroid-refractory graft-versus-host disease after an allogeneic stem cell transplant. T cells may partly derive from the graft donor.

The chain uses TRBV7-2 and TRBJ2-2; the D gene is possibly TRBD1 (6 bases). The CDR3 is 16 residues long. The V and J ends lost 0 bases and 1 base respectively, with 9 bases between them. Looked up from germline, CDR1 is SGHTA and CDR2 is FQGNSA. The CDR3 reads CASSLAGTLNTGELFF. The DNA for the CDR3 is TGTGCCAGCAGCTTAGCGGGGACATTGAACACCGGGGAGCTGTTTTTT.

This clone appeared a single time. This chain connects TRBV27 to TRBJ1-1; possibly TRBD1 for D (6 bases). The CDR3 covers 15 residues. V lost 7 bases and J 0 bases, leaving 15 bases between the germline ends. Germline CDR1 and CDR2: MNHEY and SMNVEV (reference sequence). The CDR3 here is CASIWGDILNTEAFF. The CDR3 DNA reads as TGTGCCAGCATCTGGGGGGACATATTGAACACTGAAGCTTTCTTT.

The chain carries TRBV11-2 and TRBJ2-1, with D hard to call. The CDR3 consists of 11 residues. Trimming pared 3 bases from V and 4 bases from J, leaving 1 base between. Germline V lookup: CDR1 SGHAT, CDR2 FQNNGV. CDR3 in amino acids: CASSFYNEQFF. The DNA for the CDR3 is TGTGCCAGCAGCTTTTACAATGAGCAGTTCTTC.

The chain links TRBV25-1 to TRBJ2-7; D call uncertain. V shed 6 bases and J shed 4 bases, with 7 bases lying between them. This CDR3 region has 11 residues. Per germline, CDR1 MGHDK and CDR2 SYGVNS. The CDR3 coding sequence is TGTGCCAGCAGAACTCTTTACGAGCAGTACTTC. Amino acids: CASRTLYEQYF.

The chain uses TRBV3-1 (or the pseudogene TRBV3-2) and TRBJ1-3; D gene uncertain. The CDR3 sequence is 14 residues long. Germline values: CDR1 LGHDT, CDR2 YNNKEL (reference sequence). V was trimmed by 5 bases and J by 5 bases, leaving 13 bases between them. As DNA, the CDR3 is TGTGCCAGCAGCGGCCTTGTCGCACGAAACACCATATATTTT. This translates into CASSGLVARNTIYF.

A few counts support this clone. This chain joins TRBV5-1 and TRBJ2-3; D call uncertain. Trimming left V 2 bases short and J 0 bases short, with 13 bases between. This CDR3 region has 16 residues. Germline-derived CDR1 and CDR2 are SGHRS and YFSETQ. CDR3 region: CASSLPGWPSTDTQYF. The CDR3 DNA reads TGCGCCAGCAGCTTACCCGGATGGCCAAGCACAGATACGCAGTATTTT.

The rearrangement uses TRBV6-5 and TRBJ2-2; maybe TRBD1 (5 bases). The germline V gene has CDR1 MNHEY and CDR2 SVGAGI. This CDR3 region has 13 residues. With 8 bases removed from V and 5 bases from J, the gap between germline ends came to 12 bases. CDR3 in amino acids: CASHRWKTGELFF. In DNA form, the CDR3 reads TGTGCCAGCCACAGGTGGAAGACCGGGGAGCTGTTTTTT.

This chain joins TRBV9 and TRBJ2-7; possibly TRBD1 for D (5 bases). Germline assignment: CDR1 SGDLS and CDR2 YYNGEE. The V end was cut by 4 bases, the J end by 1 base, with 15 bases between. The CDR3 is 15 amino acids. The CDR3 coding sequence is TGTGCCAGCAGCCCCTACCTACAGGAATCCTACGAGCAGTACTTC. It translates to CASSPYLQESYEQYF.

The chain uses TRBV5-8 and TRBJ1-4; possible D gene TRBD1, 6 bases. V lost 4 bases, J lost 5 bases, and 18 bases lay in between. The CDR3 extends over 16 amino acids. Per germline, CDR1 SGHTS and CDR2 YDEGEE. CDR3 protein: CASSPRGGGKNEKLFF. The CDR3 bases are TGTGCCAGCAGCCCCCGGGGAGGGGGTAAAAATGAAAAACTGTTTTTT.

The chain recombines TRBV21-1 with TRBJ1-4; TRBD1, the table's D call, was not compared with the DNA. TRBV21-1 is labeled a pseudogene. The CDR3 is 14 residues long. CDR3: CASSKPRLVEKLFF. The CDR3 coding sequence is TGTGCCAGCAGCAAACCCAGGTTGGTTGAAAAACTGTTTTTT.

This clone occurred once. V and J are TRBV9 and TRBJ2-1; D remains unclear. This CDR3 is built from 13 residues. The germline CDR1 and CDR2 sequences are SGDLS and YYNGEE. Deletions cut 0 bases from V and 2 bases from J, with 3 bases between. CDR3 sequence: CASSVGAYNEQFF. In DNA, the CDR3 is TGTGCCAGCAGCGTAGGAGCCTACAATGAGCAGTTCTTC.

This clone was counted between two and nine times. The V gene is TRBV6-5, the J gene TRBJ1-5, with TRBD1 as a possible D gene (5 bases). The germline V gene encodes CDR1 MNHEY and CDR2 SVGAGI. V lost 0 bases to trimming and J lost 7 bases, with 13 bases between them. The CDR3 sequence is 15 residues long. CDR3 sequence reads: CASSYSMGGGQPQHF. The CDR3, as DNA: TGTGCCAGCAGTTACTCGATGGGGGGTGGCCAGCCCCAGCATTTT.

V is TRBV10-2 and J is TRBJ1-6, with a weak D call TRBD1 (5 bases). From germline, CDR1 is WSHSY and CDR2 SAAADI. CDR3 length: 16 residues. The ends were cut back, 2 bases at V and 3 bases at J, with 11 bases in the middle. CDR3 bases: TGCGCCAGCAGTGAGAGGAGGGGACGCTATAATTCACCCCTCCACTTT. This sequence encodes CASSERRGRYNSPLHF.

This clone was recorded only once. The chain uses TRBV5-1 and TRBJ2-3, with D perhaps TRBD1 or TRBD2 (5 bases each). The CDR3 totals 15 residues. V shed 4 bases and J shed 8 bases, with 20 bases lying between them. Per germline, CDR1 SGHRS and CDR2 YFSETQ. In DNA, the CDR3 is TGCGCCAGCAGCCTCGGACAAGTCGGGATTGGTACGCAGTATTTT. Amino acids: CASSLGQVGIGTQYF.

This clone was seen once. The chain employs TRBV11-3 and TRBJ1-3, with unresolved D. The CDR3 covers 14 residues. The ends were cut back, 5 bases at V and 0 bases at J, with 8 bases in the middle. Germline-derived CDR1 and CDR2 are SGHNT and YENEEA. The CDR3 nucleotides are TGTGCCAGCAGCCCCGGGTCCTCTGGAAACACCATATATTTT. Protein: CASSPGSSGNTIYF. Full variable domain (rest looked up from reference TRBV11-3 and TRBJ1-3): EAGVVQSPRYKIIEKKQPVAFWCNPISGHNTLYWYLQNLGQGPELLIRYENEEAVDDSQLPKDRFSAERLKGVDSTLKIQPAELGDSAVYLCASSPGSSGNTIYFGEGSWLTVV.

Comments on this clone: Its ends do not fully match the called genes, so a read error is possible. The chain links TRBV5-4 to TRBJ1-2; D is perhaps TRBD1 (5 bases). From germline, CDR1 is SGHNT and CDR2 YYREEE (reference sequence). This CDR3 region has 16 residues. The CDR3 DNA is TGTGCCAGGCCAATGATTCGTACAGGAAAGACCTATGTCTACACCTTC. It translates to CARPMIRTGKTYVYTF.

This clone appeared once. CDR3 sequence (DNA): TGCAGCGTTAACGGTATTGGATGGGGCTATGGCTACACCTTC. Protein sequence: CSVNGIGWGYGYTF. V and J are TRBV29-1 and TRBJ1-2; no firm D call. V lost 5 bases, J lost 4 bases, and 17 bases lay in between. The CDR3 has 14 residues. The germline V gene encodes CDR1 SQVTM and CDR2 ANQGSEA.

V is TRBV6-5 and J is TRBJ1-2; D call uncertain. The CDR3 totals 13 residues. Per germline, CDR1 MNHEY and CDR2 SVGAGI. V lost 6 bases, J lost 1 base, and 9 bases lay in between. The CDR3 loop is CASRSAVNYGYTF. For the CDR3, the DNA is TGTGCCAGCAGGTCCGCGGTTAACTATGGCTACACCTTC.

The chain is built from TRBV27 and TRBJ2-5; 8 nucleotides line up with TRBD1. This CDR3 has 18 residues. Germline CDR1 reads MNHEY; CDR2 reads SMNVEV (reference sequence). The V gene end was trimmed by 1 base and the J gene end by 7 bases; junction bases not matched to a gene: 17. CDR3 protein: CASSLYPPPNRGWGTQYF. The CDR3 region has the DNA TGTGCCAGCAGTTTATACCCCCCCCCAAACAGGGGGTGGGGGACCCAGTACTTC.

The rearrangement uses TRBV18 and TRBJ1-4; maybe TRBD1 (6 bases). Trimming left V 3 bases short and J 1 base short, with 9 bases between. This CDR3 has 15 amino acids. Germline V CDR1 and CDR2: KGHSH, LQKENI. The CDR3 DNA reads as TGTGCCAGCTCACCGTCGGACAGAACTAATGAAAAACTGTTTTTT. This translates into CASSPSDRTNEKLFF. Full variable domain (missing parts from reference TRBV18 and TRBJ1-4): NAGVMQNPRHLVRRRGQEARLRCSPMKGHSHVYWYRQLPEEGLKFMVYLQKENIIDESGMPKERFSAEFPKEGPSILRIQQVVRGDSAAYFCASSPSDRTNEKLFFGSGTQLSVL.

The V gene is TRBV11-3, the J gene TRBJ2-1, with 8 bases fitting TRBD1. Germline CDR1 is SGHNT and CDR2 is YENEEA. J was trimmed by 7 bases and V by 0 bases; bases with no gene match: 5. The CDR3 extends over 15 amino acids. In DNA form, the CDR3 reads TGTGCCAGCAGCTTAGACGGACAGGGTGGAAATGAGCAGTTCTTC. Protein product: CASSLDGQGGNEQFF. The complete variable domain, with remaining parts taken from reference TRBV11-3 and TRBJ2-1, reads EAGVVQSPRYKIIEKKQPVAFWCNPISGHNTLYWYLQNLGQGPELLIRYENEEAVDDSQLPKDRFSAERLKGVDSTLKIQPAELGDSAVYLCASSLDGQGGNEQFFGPGTRLTVL.

The chain employs TRBV7-9 and TRBJ1-4, with no clear D. The CDR3 consists of 14 residues. CDR1 is SEHNR and CDR2 is FQNEAQ in the germline V gene (reference sequence). V shed 3 bases and J shed 6 bases, with 11 bases lying between them. This CDR3 reads CASSFTLLDEKLFF. The CDR3, as DNA: TGTGCCAGCAGCTTTACGCTCCTTGATGAAAAACTGTTTTTT.

The V gene is TRBV28, the J gene TRBJ2-7; D unclear. In germline, CDR1 is MDHEN, CDR2 SYDVKM. The CDR3 has 11 residues. CDR3 nucleotide sequence: TGTGCTGCCGGAGCCGCTTACGAGCAGTACTTC. It is translated as CAAGAAYEQYF. The full variable domain, completed using reference TRBV28 and TRBJ2-7, is DVKVTQSSRYLVKRTGEKVFLECVQDMDHENMFWYRQDPGLGLRLIYFSYDVKMKEKGDIPEGYSVSREKKERFSLILESASTNQTSMYLCAAGAAYEQYFGPGTRLTVT.

The chain carries TRBV24-1 and TRBJ2-7; no firm D call. CDR1 is KGHDR and CDR2 is SFDVKD in the germline V gene. This CDR3 has 11 amino acids. V was pared by 3 bases and J by 2 bases, with 1 base between. Here the CDR3 reads CATSDAYEQYF. The DNA for the CDR3 is TGTGCCACCAGTGATGCCTACGAGCAGTACTTC.

This clone has just one count. V gene TRBV19 combines with J gene TRBJ1-2; TRBD1 is a possible D gene (5 bases). Trimming cost V 3 bases and J 4 bases, with 15 bases left between them. The CDR3 consists of 15 residues. CDR1 is LNHDA and CDR2 is SQIVND in the germline V gene (reference sequence). CDR3 in DNA: TGTGCCAGTAGTATGTGGGGGAACAGATTCTATGGCTACACCTTC. Protein product: CASSMWGNRFYGYTF.

The rearrangement joins TRBV27 to TRBJ1-4; D may be TRBD1 (5 bases). CDR1 and CDR2 (germline): MNHEY, SMNVEV (reference sequence). There are 13 residues in the CDR3. V gave up 8 bases and J gave up 8 bases, with 15 bases separating them. DNA of the CDR3: TGTGCCAGCGGGGGAAAAGGGTGGGAAAAACTGTTTTTT. Translation gives CASGGKGWEKLFF.

This chain links TRBV6-5 with TRBJ2-7; D possibly corresponds to TRBD1 (6 bases). This CDR3 spans 15 amino acids. Germline V lookup: CDR1 MNHEY, CDR2 SVGAGI. V gave up 5 bases and J gave up 0 bases, with 14 bases separating them. The CDR3 region is CASSTQGPPSYEQYF. CDR3 in DNA: TGTGCCAGCAGTACCCAGGGGCCCCCCTCCTACGAGCAGTACTTC.

This clone was observed once. The CDR3 is CASSRTDFATEQYF. The CDR3, as DNA: TGTGCCAGCAGCCGGACAGATTTTGCGACGGAGCAGTACTTC. This rearrangement joins TRBV14 to TRBJ2-7; D is perhaps TRBD1 (6 bases). The CDR3 runs to 14 residues. CDR1 is SGHDN and CDR2 is FVKESK in the germline V gene. Trimming stripped 4 bases from V and 7 bases from J, with 17 bases between.

The V gene is TRBV2, the J gene TRBJ2-7; D gene ambiguous. Per the germline V gene, CDR1 is SNHLY and CDR2 is FYNNEI. This CDR3 region has 13 residues. The ends were cut back, 7 bases at V and 4 bases at J, with 14 bases in the middle. The CDR3 coding sequence is TGTGCCAGCAAGGACCGCGTATCATACGAGCAGTACTTC. It translates to CASKDRVSYEQYF.

The J gene is TRBJ1-2, the V gene TRBV5-8; D gene uncertain. Germline V gene sequence: CDR1 SGHTS, CDR2 YDEGEE. Trimming took off 4 bases at V and 1 base at J, with 17 bases between the two ends. The CDR3 extends over 16 amino acids. The CDR3 DNA is TGTGCCAGCAGCCCCCTGCCATTGGCCCTTAACTATGGCTACACCTTC. Amino acid sequence: CASSPLPLALNYGYTF.